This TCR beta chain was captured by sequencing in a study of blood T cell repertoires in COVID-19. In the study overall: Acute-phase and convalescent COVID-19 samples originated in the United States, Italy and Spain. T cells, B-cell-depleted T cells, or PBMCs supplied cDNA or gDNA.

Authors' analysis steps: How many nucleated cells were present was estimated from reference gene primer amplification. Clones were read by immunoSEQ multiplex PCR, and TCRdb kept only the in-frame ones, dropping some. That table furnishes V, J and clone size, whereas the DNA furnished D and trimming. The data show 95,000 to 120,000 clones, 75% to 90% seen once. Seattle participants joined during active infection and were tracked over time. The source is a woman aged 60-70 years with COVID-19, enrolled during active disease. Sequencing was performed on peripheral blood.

The CDR3 protein is CASTLGQQTANEKLFF. The CDR3 nucleotides read TGTGCCAGCACCCTAGGACAGCAGACTGCTAATGAAAAACTGTTTTTT. This chain joins TRBV6-6 and TRBJ1-4; TRBD1 might be the D (6 bases). Germline V gene lookup returns CDR1 MNHNY and CDR2 SVGAGI (reference sequence). V lost 7 bases and J lost 3, with 18 bases in between. The CDR3 totals 16 residues.